This entry lists 2 T cell receptor beta chains sequenced from one sample in a study of cytomegalovirus exposure and HLA in healthy donors. Some clones are missing from TCRdb's copy, which holds only in-frame ones; the method was immunoSEQ multiplex PCR. Of approximately 200,000 clones in the sample, approximately 80% were seen once. The specimen was PBMCs. These receptors were obtained from a woman in her twenties or thirties in good health and CMV-seropositive.

This chain joins TRBV5-4 and TRBJ2-5, with 9 bases lining up with TRBD2. Germline values: CDR1 SGHNT, CDR2 YYREEE (reference sequence). This CDR3 comprises 14 residues. V trimming: 4 bases; J trimming: 0 bases; junction bases outside the gene matches: 1. CDR3 sequence (DNA): TGTGCCAGCAGCCTAGCGGGGAACCAAGAGACCCAGTACTTC. This codes for CASSLAGNQETQYF.

The DNA for the CDR3 is TGTGCCAGCAGTGTTAGCGGGAGGGCCATAGATGAGCAGTTCTTC. Protein: CASSVSGRAIDEQFF. This chain joins TRBV2 and TRBJ2-1; 11 bases line up with TRBD2. Per the germline V gene, CDR1 is SNHLY and CDR2 is FYNNEI. The J segment lost 8 bases and the V segment lost 4 bases, leaving 7 bases of the junction unmatched. CDR3 size: 15 residues.